Following are 11 T cell receptor beta chains from one sample sequenced in a study of blood T cell repertoires in COVID-19. Assay: immunoSEQ multiplex PCR; the TCRdb copy retains only in-frame clones and omits some. The sample records about 88,000 clones, approximately 88% being singletons. Sequencing was carried out using peripheral blood. The receptors were sampled from a woman aged 60 to 75 with COVID-19, enrolled during active disease.

The chain carries TRBV7-2 and TRBJ2-7; a weak D match, TRBD2 (5 bases). The V gene lost 4 bases and the J gene lost 6 bases, with 13 bases spanning the gap. The CDR3 has 13 residues. Germline V gene sequence: CDR1 SGHTA, CDR2 FQGNSA. The CDR3 sequence: CASSSGWGSEQYF. DNA of the CDR3: TGTGCCAGCAGCTCGGGGTGGGGAAGCGAGCAGTACTTC.

This chain connects TRBV7-3 to TRBJ2-3; the match to TRBD2 covers 11 bases. Germline trimming cut 8 bases from V and 4 bases from J; bases unmatched to any gene: 8. Germline CDR1 SGHTA, CDR2 FQGTGA. CDR3 length: 15 residues. CDR3 coding DNA: TGTGCCAGCCAGCTAGCGGGGGGCGTCCCAGATACGCAGTATTTT. This encodes CASQLAGGVPDTQYF.

This clone occurred once. The gene calls are TRBV4-2 and TRBJ2-7; perhaps TRBD1 as D (6 bases). Germline lookup yields CDR1 LGHNA and CDR2 YNFKEQ. The CDR3 totals 15 residues. The ends were cut back, 0 bases at V and 1 base at J, with 10 bases in the middle. This chain's CDR3 is CASSQDFGQSYEQYF. CDR3 nucleotides: TGTGCCAGCAGCCAAGATTTCGGACAGTCCTACGAGCAGTACTTC.

The chain uses TRBV4-3 and TRBJ1-2, with D perhaps matching TRBD1 (5 bases). Germline CDR1 reads LGHNA; CDR2 reads YSLEER. With 4 bases removed from V and 3 bases from J, the gap between germline ends came to 9 bases. The CDR3 is made up of 13 amino acids. The CDR3 region is CASSRQNYYGYTF. The DNA for the CDR3 is TGCGCCAGCAGCCGACAGAATTACTATGGCTACACCTTC.

This chain joins TRBV6-5 and TRBJ2-7; D is possibly TRBD1 (6 bases). The CDR3 extends over 14 amino acids. With 3 bases removed from V and 4 bases from J, the gap between germline ends came to 13 bases. CDR1 is MNHEY, CDR2 SVGAGI, per germline. This CDR3 is CASSYKDRSYEQYF. CDR3 in DNA: TGTGCCAGCAGTTATAAGGACAGAAGTTACGAGCAGTACTTC.

This clone was seen a single time. CDR3: CASSRLVAGELFF. The CDR3 DNA reads as TGTGCCAGCAGTCGACTAGTGGCCGGGGAGCTGTTTTTT. The gene calls are TRBV28 and TRBJ2-2; D may be TRBD2 (6 bases). The CDR3 covers 13 residues. Deletions cut 5 bases from V and 6 bases from J, with 10 bases between. Germline CDR1 reads MDHEN; CDR2 reads SYDVKM. Looking up the rest from reference TRBV28 and TRBJ2-2 gives the full variable domain: DVKVTQSSRYLVKRTGEKVFLECVQDMDHENMFWYRQDPGLGLRLIYFSYDVKMKEKGDIPEGYSVSREKKERFSLILESASTNQTSMYLCASSRLVAGELFFGEGSRLTVL.

This chain uses TRBV3-1 (or the pseudogene TRBV3-2) with TRBJ2-5; a weak D match, TRBD2 (6 bases). Trimming removed 4 bases from V and 4 bases from J, with 16 bases in between. Germline V gene lookup returns CDR1 LGHDT and CDR2 YNNKEL (reference sequence). This CDR3 comprises 15 residues. DNA for the CDR3: TGTGCCAGCAGCCCGGGGGATTCCTGGGGAGAGACCCAGTACTTC. Translated: CASSPGDSWGETQYF.

This clone was picked up one time. The V gene is TRBV19, the J gene TRBJ1-1, with D perhaps TRBD1 (6 bases). The CDR3 has 15 amino acids. Trimming shortened V by 10 bases and J by 4 bases, and 22 bases separated the two germline ends. Germline CDR1 is LNHDA and CDR2 is SQIVND (reference sequence). In DNA, the CDR3 is TGTGCCACCCGAAACCGGGGGGGCTTAGGCACTGAAGCTTTCTTT. It encodes CATRNRGGLGTEAFF.

V is TRBV6-2 or TRBV6-3 and J is TRBJ1-2, with D perhaps TRBD1 (5 bases). Germline CDR1 is MNHEY and CDR2 is SVGEGT. The V end lost 1 base, the J end lost 2 bases, and 8 bases lay between the germline ends. The CDR3 is 14 residues long. The CDR3 sequence: CASSYWGRNYGYTF. In DNA, the CDR3 is TGTGCCAGCAGTTACTGGGGGAGGAACTATGGCTACACCTTC.

The chain uses TRBV30 and TRBJ1-5; TRBD1 might be the D (6 bases). CDR1 and CDR2 from the germline V gene are GTSNPN and SVGIG (reference sequence). The CDR3 has 15 amino acids. Trimming cost V 4 bases and J 4 bases, with 17 bases left between them. CDR3 sequence (DNA): TGTGCCTGGAACAAGGGGGGGGCCCTTAATCAGCCCCAGCATTTT. It yields the protein CAWNKGGALNQPQHF.

The chain has TRBV12-3 or TRBV12-4 and TRBJ2-3; the D gene is possibly TRBD2 (5 bases). The CDR3 runs 13 residues. V was pared by 4 bases and J by 1 base, with 6 bases between. CDR3 amino acids: CASSSLGTDTQYF. CDR3 DNA sequence: TGTGCCAGCAGTTCACTAGGCACAGATACGCAGTATTTT.